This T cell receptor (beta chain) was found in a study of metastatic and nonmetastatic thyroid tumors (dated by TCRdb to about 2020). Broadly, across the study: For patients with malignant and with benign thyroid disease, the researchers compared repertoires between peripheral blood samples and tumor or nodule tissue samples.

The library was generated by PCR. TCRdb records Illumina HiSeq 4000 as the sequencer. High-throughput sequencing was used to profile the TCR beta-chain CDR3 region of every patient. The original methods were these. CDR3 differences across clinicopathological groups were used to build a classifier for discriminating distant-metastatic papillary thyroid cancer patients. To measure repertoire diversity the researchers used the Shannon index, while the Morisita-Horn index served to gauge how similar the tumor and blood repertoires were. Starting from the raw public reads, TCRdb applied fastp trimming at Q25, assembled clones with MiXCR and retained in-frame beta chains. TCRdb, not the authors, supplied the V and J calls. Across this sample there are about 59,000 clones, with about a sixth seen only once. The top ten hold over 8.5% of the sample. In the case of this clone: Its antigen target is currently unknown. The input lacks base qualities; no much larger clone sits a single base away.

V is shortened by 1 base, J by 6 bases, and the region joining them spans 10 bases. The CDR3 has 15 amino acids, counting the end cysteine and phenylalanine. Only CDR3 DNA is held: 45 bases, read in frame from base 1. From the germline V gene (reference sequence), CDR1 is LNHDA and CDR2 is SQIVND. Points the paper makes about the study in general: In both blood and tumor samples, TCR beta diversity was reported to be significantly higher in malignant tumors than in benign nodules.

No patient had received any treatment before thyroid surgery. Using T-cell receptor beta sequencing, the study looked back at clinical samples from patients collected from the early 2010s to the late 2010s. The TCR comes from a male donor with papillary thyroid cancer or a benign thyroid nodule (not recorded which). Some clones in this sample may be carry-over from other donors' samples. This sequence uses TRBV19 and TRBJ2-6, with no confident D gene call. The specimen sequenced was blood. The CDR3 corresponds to CASSIGRPPANVLTF. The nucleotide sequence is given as TGTGCCAGTAGTATAGGGAGACCACCGGCCAACGTCCTGACTTTC.